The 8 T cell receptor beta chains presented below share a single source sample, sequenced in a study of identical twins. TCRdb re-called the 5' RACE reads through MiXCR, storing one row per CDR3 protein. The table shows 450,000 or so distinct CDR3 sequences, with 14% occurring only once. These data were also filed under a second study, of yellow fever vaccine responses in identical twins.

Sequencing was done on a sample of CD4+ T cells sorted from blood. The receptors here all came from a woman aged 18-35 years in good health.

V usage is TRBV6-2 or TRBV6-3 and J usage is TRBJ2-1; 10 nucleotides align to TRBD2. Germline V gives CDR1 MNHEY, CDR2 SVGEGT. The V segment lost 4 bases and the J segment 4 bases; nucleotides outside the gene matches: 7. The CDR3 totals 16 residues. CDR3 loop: CASSFSGGPPYNEQFF. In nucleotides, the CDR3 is TGTGCCAGCAGTTTTAGCGGGGGGCCTCCGTACAATGAGCAGTTCTTC.

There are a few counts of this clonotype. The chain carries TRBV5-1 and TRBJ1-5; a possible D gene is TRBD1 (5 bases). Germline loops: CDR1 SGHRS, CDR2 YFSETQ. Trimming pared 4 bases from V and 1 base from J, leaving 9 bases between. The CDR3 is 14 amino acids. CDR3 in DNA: TGCGCCAGCAGCGAGGGACCGAGCAATCAGCCCCAGCATTTT. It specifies CASSEGPSNQPQHF.

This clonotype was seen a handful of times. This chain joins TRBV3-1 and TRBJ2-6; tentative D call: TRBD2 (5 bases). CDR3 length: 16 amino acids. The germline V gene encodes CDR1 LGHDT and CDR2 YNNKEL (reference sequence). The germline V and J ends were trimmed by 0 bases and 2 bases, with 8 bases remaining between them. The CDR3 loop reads CASSQERGTGANVLTF. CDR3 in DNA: TGTGCCAGCAGCCAAGAAAGAGGGACTGGGGCCAACGTCCTGACTTTC.

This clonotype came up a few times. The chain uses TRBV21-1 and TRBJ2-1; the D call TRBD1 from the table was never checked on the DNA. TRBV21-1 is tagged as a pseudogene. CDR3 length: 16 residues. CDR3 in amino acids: CASSIRGQADLGEQFF. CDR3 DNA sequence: TGTGCCAGCAGCATCAGGGGGCAGGCGGATCTAGGAGAGCAGTTCTTC.

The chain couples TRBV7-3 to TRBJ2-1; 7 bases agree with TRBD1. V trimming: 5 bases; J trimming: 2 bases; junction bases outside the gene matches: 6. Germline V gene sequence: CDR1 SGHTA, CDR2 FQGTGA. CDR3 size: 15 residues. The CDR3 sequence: CASSPTGTAYNEQFF. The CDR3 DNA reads TGTGCCAGCAGCCCCACCGGGACAGCCTACAATGAGCAGTTCTTC.

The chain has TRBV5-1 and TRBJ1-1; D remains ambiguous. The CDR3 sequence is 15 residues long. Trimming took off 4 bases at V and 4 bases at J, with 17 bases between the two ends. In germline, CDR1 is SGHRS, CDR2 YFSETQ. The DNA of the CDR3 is TGCGCCAGCAGCCCCGCCAAATCCGAGATCACTGAAGCTTTCTTT. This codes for CASSPAKSEITEAFF. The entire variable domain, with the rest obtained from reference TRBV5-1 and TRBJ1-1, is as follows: KAGVTQTPRYLIKTRGQQVTLSCSPISGHRSVSWYQQTPGQGLQFLFEYFSETQRNKGNFPGRFSGRQFSNSRSEMNVSTLELGDSALYLCASSPAKSEITEAFFGQGTRLTVV.

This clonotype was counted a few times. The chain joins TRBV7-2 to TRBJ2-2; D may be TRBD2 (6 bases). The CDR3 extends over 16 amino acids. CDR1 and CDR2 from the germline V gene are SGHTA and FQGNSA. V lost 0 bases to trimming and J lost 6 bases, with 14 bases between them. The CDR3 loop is CASSLAGKRAAGELFF. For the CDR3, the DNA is TGTGCCAGCAGCTTAGCGGGAAAGCGGGCGGCCGGGGAGCTGTTTTTT.

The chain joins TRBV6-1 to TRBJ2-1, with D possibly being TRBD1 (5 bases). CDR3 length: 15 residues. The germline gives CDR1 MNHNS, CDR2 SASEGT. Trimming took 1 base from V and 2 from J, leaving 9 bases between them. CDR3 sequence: CASSEGQSPYNEQFF. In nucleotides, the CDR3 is TGTGCCAGCAGTGAAGGACAGTCCCCCTACAATGAGCAGTTCTTC.